This TCR beta chain was captured in a study of blood T cell repertoires in COVID-19. For the study at large: PBMCs, B-cell-depleted T cells, or T cells were the source of the cDNA or gDNA that made up the material.

Adults between roughly 18 and 90 years of age took part from under 30 US areas. Clones were read by immunoSEQ multiplex PCR, and TCRdb kept only the in-frame ones, dropping some. The sample gives a few hundred thousand clones, around nine tenths of which show up once; about 10% is in the top ten. Germline CDR1 SGHTA, CDR2 FQGNSA. CDR3 size: 14 residues. Trimming pared 9 bases from V and 0 bases from J, leaving 12 bases between. This clonotype was obtained from a woman in her fifties or sixties who had recovered from COVID-19. The V and J genes are TRBV7-2 and TRBJ1-5; the D gene is possibly TRBD1 (6 bases). The material sequenced was PBMCs or T cells enriched from blood (not recorded which). CDR3 bases: TGTGCCAGTCGGACAGACAATAGCAATCAGCCCCAGCATTTT. Protein sequence: CASRTDNSNQPQHF.